This TCR beta chain was recovered during a study of cytomegalovirus exposure and HLA in healthy donors. Background on the study: Earlier sequencing of 150 million to 200 million T cells yielded 120 million or so unique TCR beta sequences. General study findings and limits: A missense DCLRE1C variant was associated with V- and J-gene trimming of TCR beta chains in a later analysis, and an independent cohort replicated the association.

CDR3 size: 15 residues. J lost 3 bases, V lost 5 bases, and 7 bases had no gene match. Germline V CDR1 and CDR2: MRHNA, SNTAGT. Remarks on this clone: Its antigen remains unidentified.

The PCR used 60 Vbeta and 13 Jbeta primers. In the original processing: In a later analysis, around 87 million unique TCR beta chains included roughly 11 million shared by two or more donors. Clones were sequenced by immunoSEQ multiplex PCR, and TCRdb holds only the in-frame ones, with some missing. That table furnishes V, J and clone size, whereas the DNA furnished D and trimming. This sample has 170,000 or so clones; 75% to 90% occur once, and the top ten carry 6% to 7.5%. The chain carries TRBV6-4 and TRBJ2-3; TRBD2 matches at 8 bases. This sequence originates from a young man in good health and CMV-seropositive. The specimen sequenced was PBMCs. The CDR3 sequence is CASSPSGGETDTQYF. CDR3 DNA sequence: TGTGCCAGCAGTCCAAGCGGGGGAGAGACAGATACGCAGTATTTT.